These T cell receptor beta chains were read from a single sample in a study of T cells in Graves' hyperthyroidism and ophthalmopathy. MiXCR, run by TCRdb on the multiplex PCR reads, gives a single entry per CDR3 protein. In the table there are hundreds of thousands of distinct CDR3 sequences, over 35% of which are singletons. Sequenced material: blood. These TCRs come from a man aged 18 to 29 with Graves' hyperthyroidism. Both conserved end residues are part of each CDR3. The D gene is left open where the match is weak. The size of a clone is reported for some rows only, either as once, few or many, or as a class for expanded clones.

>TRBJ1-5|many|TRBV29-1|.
TGCAGCGTTGTTTTACAGGGCGCCCAGCATTTT
CSVVLQGAQHF
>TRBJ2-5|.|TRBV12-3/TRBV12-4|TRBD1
TGTGCCAGCAGTCGCGGTGGTATAGCCGGGACAGGTATTCCGACCCAGTACTTC
CASSRGGIAGTGIPTQYF
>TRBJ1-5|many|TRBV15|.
TGTGCCACCAGCGGCTACTCGGGGAGGGTTTGGCAGCCCCAGCATTTT
CATSGYSGRVWQPQHF
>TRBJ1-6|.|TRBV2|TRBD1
TGTGCCAGCACCCAAATACAGGGGCCGAATTCACCCCTCCACTTT
CASTQIQGPNSPLHF
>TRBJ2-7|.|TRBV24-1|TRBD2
TGTGCCATCAGTGATCCTAGCGGAGGAGCAATCACCTACGAGCAGTACTTC
CAISDPSGGAITYEQYF
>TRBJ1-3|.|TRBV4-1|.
TGCGCCAGCAGCCAGGAGGGGGTCGGCGGAAACACCATATATTTT
CASSQEGVGGNTIYF
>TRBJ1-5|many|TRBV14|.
TGTGCCAGCAGCCCGTCACTAAATCAGCCCCAGCATTTT
CASSPSLNQPQHF
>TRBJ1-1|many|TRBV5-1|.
TGCGCCAGCAGCGAGGGACATCCCACTGAAGCTTTCTTT
CASSEGHPTEAFF
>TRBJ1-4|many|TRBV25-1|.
TGTGCCAGCAGTGATAAAGGACAGTATAATGAAAAACTGTTTTTT
CASSDKGQYNEKLFF
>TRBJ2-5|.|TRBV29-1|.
TGCAGCGTTGAATTGGGGGACTCCCAAGAGGCCCAGTACTTC
CSVELGDSQEAQYF
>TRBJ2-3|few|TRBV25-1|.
TGTGCCAGCAGAAGAGATACGCAGTATTTT
CASRRDTQYF
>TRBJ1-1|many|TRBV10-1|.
TGCGCCAGCAATAAGCCAGGGCATAACACTGAAGCTTTCTTT
CASNKPGHNTEAFF
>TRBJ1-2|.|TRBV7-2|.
TGTGCCAGCAGCTCCTCAGGGATGGGCTATGGCTACACCTTC
CASSSSGMGYGYTF
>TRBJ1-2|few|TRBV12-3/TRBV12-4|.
TGTGCCAGCAGGACCACAGGAAACTCTGGAAACACCTTC
CASRTTGNSGNTF
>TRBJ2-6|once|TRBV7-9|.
TGTGCCAGCAGCTTAACTGGCTCTGGGGTCAACGTCCTGACTTTC
CASSLTGSGVNVLTF
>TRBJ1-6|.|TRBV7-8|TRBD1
TGTGCCAGCAGCGCCCCGGGACAGGTCGGGGATTCACCCCTCCACTTT
CASSAPGQVGDSPLHF
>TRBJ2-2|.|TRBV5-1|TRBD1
TGCGCCAGCAGCCCCGGACAGGGGGCGAACGGGGAGCTGTTTTTT
CASSPGQGANGELFF